A single sample is the source of the 8 T cell receptor beta chains below, sequenced in a study of CD8+CD57+ T cells in acquired aplastic anemia (dated by TCRdb to between 2017 and 2018). The patients picked for sequencing were ones in whom flow cytometry had shown an expansion of CD8+CD57+ cells. Sequencing used an Illumina HiSeq 2000. Profiling of TCR beta VDJ combinations and CDR3 sequences used genomic DNA as the template. TCRdb reran the public reads through fastp at Q25 and MiXCR, keeping productive beta chains. Rows with one shared CDR3 protein collapse into an entry with the most common genes and DNA. The sample has some 200,000 distinct CDR3 sequences on record, approximately 50% of them singletons. The leading ten clones occupy around a tenth of the sample. The sample was sorted CD4+, CD8+, or CD8+CD57+ T cells (not recorded which) from PBMCs. The source is a human donor with aplastic anemia.

The chain is built from TRBV6-2 or TRBV6-3 and TRBJ2-7, with 7 bases fitting TRBD2. The CDR3 is made up of 18 amino acids. CDR1 is MNHEY and CDR2 is SVGEGT in the germline V gene. V trimming: 2 bases; J trimming: 2 bases; junction bases outside the gene matches: 15. For the CDR3, the DNA is TGTGCCAGCAGTTACCCCGACCGGAGGGCGGGAGACCCCTACGAGCAGTACTTC. The encoded protein is CASSYPDRRAGDPYEQYF.

This clonotype has ten or more counts. The rearrangement joins TRBV7-6 to TRBJ1-2; no reliable D call. This CDR3 region has 15 residues. From germline, CDR1 is SGHVS and CDR2 FNYEAQ. V lost 4 bases to trimming and J lost 4 bases, with 16 bases between them. CDR3 residues: CASSSLIVSGYGYTF. As DNA, the CDR3 is TGTGCCAGCAGCTCACTCATCGTATCGGGCTATGGCTACACCTTC.

This chain links TRBV15 with TRBJ1-2; TRBD1 is a possible D gene (6 bases). CDR1 LNHNV and CDR2 YYDKDF come from the germline V gene (reference sequence). This CDR3 spans 16 amino acids. The germline V and J ends were trimmed by 0 bases and 5 bases, with 16 bases remaining between them. As DNA, the CDR3 is TGTGCCACCAGCAGAGATCGGCCGGGAAGGGGGTATGGCTACACCTTC. The encoded protein is CATSRDRPGRGYGYTF.

The chain links TRBV11-2 to TRBJ2-7, with D possibly matching TRBD1 (6 bases). V gave up 2 bases and J gave up 2 bases, with 25 bases separating them. CDR1 is SGHAT, CDR2 FQNNGV, per germline. There are 19 residues in the CDR3. Here the CDR3 reads CASSLPRDTPKAVPYEQYF. The DNA of the CDR3 is TGTGCCAGCAGCTTACCCAGGGACACCCCGAAGGCGGTACCCTACGAGCAGTACTTC. Together with reference TRBV11-2 and TRBJ2-7, the CDR3 gives the full variable domain: EAGVAQSPRYKIIEKRQSVAFWCNPISGHATLYWYQQILGQGPKLLIQFQNNGVVDDSQLPKDRFSAERLKGVDSTLKIQPAKLEDSAVYLCASSLPRDTPKAVPYEQYFGPGTRLTVT.

This sequence joins TRBV5-1 and TRBJ2-1, with TRBD2 matching 7 bases. Unmatched junction bases numbered 6, after V lost 0 bases and J lost 9 bases. Germline-derived CDR1 and CDR2 are SGHRS and YFSETQ. The CDR3 has 14 residues. CDR3 sequence reads: CASSLGRGVGEQFF. The CDR3 coding sequence is TGCGCCAGCAGCTTGGGCCGGGGGGTCGGTGAGCAGTTCTTC.

This clonotype was picked up many times. The rearrangement uses TRBV24-1 and TRBJ1-1; possible D gene TRBD1, 5 bases. The CDR3 is 14 residues long. V gave up 3 bases and J gave up 4 bases, with 11 bases separating them. Germline CDR1 reads KGHDR; CDR2 reads SFDVKD. The CDR3 nucleotides read TGTGCCACCAGTGATCCCACAGGAGGCACTGAAGCTTTCTTT. Translation: CATSDPTGGTEAFF.

The rearrangement joins TRBV4-1 to TRBJ1-1; no reliable D call. This CDR3 region has 13 residues. The germline V gene encodes CDR1 MGHRA and CDR2 YSYEKL. Trimming shortened V by 3 bases and J by 5 bases, and 10 bases separated the two germline ends. The CDR3 DNA is TGCGCCAGCAGCCAGGTTTGGCAAACTGAAGCTTTCTTT. This sequence encodes CASSQVWQTEAFF.

This chain uses TRBV24-1 with TRBJ2-1; D unresolved. V lost 3 bases and J lost 3, with 8 bases in between. CDR3 length: 14 amino acids. Germline loops: CDR1 KGHDR, CDR2 SFDVKD. CDR3 protein: CATSDTQFYNEQFF. The CDR3 bases are TGTGCCACCAGTGATACACAGTTCTACAATGAGCAGTTCTTC.